The entry below gives a single T cell receptor beta chain sequence along with its context. No antigen is known for it. This entry belongs to a study of memory CD4+ T cells and cytomegalovirus serostatus. Study outcomes and limitations: Of 150 to 200 reported CMV TCRbeta sequences, roughly 70 were found in memory CD4+ repertoires. Suggested: most of the CMV-linked TCR signature lies in CD4+ memory cells.

The CDR3 runs 13 residues. CDR1 is SGHRS, CDR2 YFSETQ, per germline. The V end was cut by 4 bases, the J end by 1 base, with 8 bases between. The sort gate was single viable CD3+CD4+CD8-CD45RO+ cells for memory CD4+ T cells. Clones were sequenced by immunoSEQ multiplex PCR, and TCRdb holds only the in-frame ones, with some missing. The top ten clones hold 4% to 5.5% of a sample with tens of thousands of clones, about 76% of them seen once. V gene TRBV5-1 combines with J gene TRBJ1-1; D might be TRBD1 (5 bases). Input material: memory CD4+ T cells from blood. The origin of this receptor is an adult in good health and CMV-seropositive. The CDR3 nucleotides read TGCGCCAGCAGCCCGACAGCGAACACTGAAGCTTTCTTT. Translation: CASSPTANTEAFF.